The clone carrying this T cell receptor (beta chain) was observed many times. Its antigen is still unknown. This CDR3 region has 13 residues. The germline V gene has CDR1 DFQATT and CDR2 SNEGSKA (reference sequence). The V end was cut by 5 bases, the J end by 1 base, with 9 bases between. This record comes from a study of response to subunit inactivated influenza vaccine. TCRdb analysed the RT-PCR reads with MiXCR anew, one entry per CDR3 protein. The repertoire consists of about 500,000 distinct CDR3 sequences, with roughly 13% occurring once and the leading ten covering 10% to 15%. Study-wide points: Authors suggested few new T cells are recruited by each seasonal influenza vaccination.

The source material was PBMCs from blood, sampled around seven weeks after vaccination. This sequence originates from a man aged 50 or older who received an inactivated influenza vaccine. The gene calls are TRBV20-1 and TRBJ2-1, with unresolved D. CDR3 residues: CSARTDSYNEQFF. The CDR3 DNA reads as TGCAGTGCTCGAACGGATTCCTACAATGAGCAGTTCTTC.